Presented here are 8 T cell receptor beta chains from one specimen sequenced in a study of T-cell reconstitution after alpha-beta-depleted transplantation in children. The TCRbeta library was prepared with unique molecular identifiers. Each CDR3 protein gets one entry after TCRdb re-called the PCR reads with MiXCR. The sample comprises around 450,000 distinct CDR3 sequences, roughly 15% of which are singletons, and under 30% rests with the top ten. The sample here was PBMCs, mostly from graft donor cells, taken 360 days after TCRalphabeta/CD19-depleted stem cell transplant. The origin of the receptors is a boy less than two years old who had a stem cell transplant for Wiskott-Aldrich syndrome, so the T cells may come from the graft donor.

The chain employs TRBV18 and TRBJ2-3, with TRBD1 identical over 9 bases. Germline V gene sequence: CDR1 KGHSH, CDR2 LQKENI. The V and J ends lost 2 bases and 0 bases, in that order; junction bases with no gene match: 6. The CDR3 is 17 amino acids. In DNA, the CDR3 is TGTGCCAGCTCACCATTCCCGGGACAGGGTAGCACAGATACGCAGTATTTT. Translating it yields CASSPFPGQGSTDTQYF.

The sample holds a few counts of this clonotype. V usage is TRBV5-1 and J usage is TRBJ2-2; 9 positions match TRBD2. The CDR3 is 16 residues long. Germline CDR1 and CDR2: SGHRS and YFSETQ. The V segment lost 2 bases and the J segment 6 bases; nucleotides outside the gene matches: 8. This CDR3 reads CASSFVGGRASGELFF. CDR3 in DNA: TGCGCCAGCAGCTTCGTTGGCGGGAGGGCCTCCGGGGAGCTGTTTTTT.

This chain connects TRBV3-1 to TRBJ2-5; maybe TRBD1 (5 bases). In germline, CDR1 is LGHDT, CDR2 YNNKEL (reference sequence). V gave up 4 bases and J gave up 9 bases, with 12 bases separating them. The CDR3 totals 12 residues. This CDR3 is CASSLQGRAQYF. The CDR3 nucleotides read TGTGCCAGCAGCCTCCAGGGTAGGGCCCAGTACTTC.

The chain has TRBV12-3 or TRBV12-4 and TRBJ2-3, with D perhaps given as TRBD1 or TRBD2 (6 bases each). The CDR3 consists of 16 residues. V gave up 3 bases and J gave up 0 bases, with 13 bases separating them. The CDR3 sequence: CASSFGGLSSTDTQYF. The DNA for the CDR3 is TGTGCCAGCAGTTTCGGGGGCCTTTCTAGCACAGATACGCAGTATTTT.

This clonotype was observed a handful of times. The V and J genes are TRBV4-3 and TRBJ2-1, with D hard to call. Germline V gene lookup returns CDR1 LGHNA and CDR2 YSLEER. The CDR3 runs 13 residues. The V gene lost 3 bases and the J gene lost 4 bases, with 7 bases spanning the gap. CDR3 DNA sequence: TGCGCCAGCAGCCACCTAGAATACAATGAGCAGTTCTTC. Amino acids: CASSHLEYNEQFF.

The V and J genes are TRBV5-1 and TRBJ2-2; possible D gene TRBD2, 6 bases. V lost 4 bases and J 4 bases, leaving 20 bases between the germline ends. The length of the CDR3 is 17 residues. CDR1 and CDR2 from the germline V gene are SGHRS and YFSETQ. In DNA, the CDR3 is TGCGCCAGCAGCCTCATGGGGGGTCCTAAACTCACCGGGGAGCTGTTTTTT. This sequence encodes CASSLMGGPKLTGELFF.

This clonotype was seen a handful of times. The chain has TRBV4-1 and TRBJ2-5, with 8 bases matching TRBD2. The V gene end was trimmed by 5 bases and the J gene end by 5 bases; junction bases not matched to a gene: 10. From germline, CDR1 is MGHRA and CDR2 YSYEKL. The CDR3 has 15 amino acids. This chain's CDR3 is CASSYPGTSSETQYF. DNA for the CDR3: TGCGCCAGCAGCTACCCCGGGACTAGTTCGGAGACCCAGTACTTC.

V gene TRBV5-5 combines with J gene TRBJ2-1; D is unresolved. V was cut by 5 bases and J by 4 bases, with 16 bases left in between. The CDR3 spans 15 residues. Germline CDR1 and CDR2: SGHKS and YYEKEE (reference sequence). For the CDR3, the DNA is TGTGCCAGCAGACTATGGCAGTTCGGGTACAATGAGCAGTTCTTC. It is translated as CASRLWQFGYNEQFF.